One and the same sample provided the 21 T cell receptor beta chains below, sequenced in a study of blood T cell repertoires in COVID-19. Profiling relied on immunoSEQ multiplex PCR, and the TCRdb table lists in-frame clones only, not all of them. This sample has 40,000 to 50,000 clones, with around 89% found just once. Input material: peripheral blood. The receptors come from a human donor in a cohort sampled during active COVID-19.

This clone was seen only a few times. The CDR3 region has the DNA TGCGCCAGCAGCTTAACCGGGACAGGGCACAATGAGCAGTTCTTC. Protein: CASSLTGTGHNEQFF. V gene TRBV5-1 combines with J gene TRBJ2-1; TRBD1 agrees at 9 bases. CDR1 is SGHRS, CDR2 YFSETQ, per germline. The CDR3 has 15 amino acids. Unmatched junction bases numbered 5, after V lost 2 bases and J lost 5 bases.

The CDR3 loop is CASSRERTGGMEYEQYF. The CDR3 region has the DNA TGTGCCAGCAGTCGGGAGAGGACAGGGGGGATGGAGTACGAGCAGTACTTC. The chain couples TRBV28 to TRBJ2-7; 10 bases are a match to TRBD1. The CDR3 sequence is 17 residues long. Per the germline V gene, CDR1 is MDHEN and CDR2 is SYDVKM. Trimming cost V 5 bases and J 4 bases; bases outside gene matches: 14.

The genes are TRBV30 and TRBJ1-6; no definite D call. The ends were cut back, 4 bases at V and 8 bases at J, with 9 bases in the middle. The germline V gene encodes CDR1 GTSNPN and CDR2 SVGIG (reference sequence). The CDR3 consists of 12 residues. The CDR3 spells CAWKRADSPLHF. The CDR3 DNA follows: TGTGCCTGGAAGAGAGCCGATTCACCCCTCCACTTT.

The chain recombines TRBV28 with TRBJ2-1; TRBD2 agrees at 7 bases. After removal of 4 bases from V and 12 bases from J, the junction contained 9 bases not matched to a gene. Germline V gene lookup returns CDR1 MDHEN and CDR2 SYDVKM. The CDR3 spans 13 residues. CDR3 amino acids: CASSSPTSHGQFF. The CDR3 nucleotides read TGTGCCAGCAGTTCACCGACTAGCCACGGGCAGTTCTTC.

The chain has TRBV27 and TRBJ1-1; possibly TRBD1 for D (5 bases). CDR3 length equals 15 residues. V dropped 3 bases and J dropped 3 bases, with 14 bases sitting between them. Germline V gene data show CDR1 as MNHEY and CDR2 as SMNVEV (reference sequence). The CDR3: CASSLATDEYTEAFF. The DNA for the CDR3 is TGTGCCAGCAGTTTGGCGACAGATGAGTACACTGAAGCTTTCTTT.

This chain connects TRBV6-5 to TRBJ1-1; D is undetermined. V lost 2 bases to trimming and J lost 1 base, with 11 bases between them. This CDR3 region has 15 residues. Germline V gene data show CDR1 as MNHEY and CDR2 as SVGAGI. CDR3 sequence: CASSYNGQQNTEAFF. Here the CDR3 DNA reads TGTGCCAGCAGTTACAATGGGCAGCAGAACACTGAAGCTTTCTTT.

This chain uses TRBV18 with TRBJ1-1; 11 positions match TRBD1. From germline, CDR1 is KGHSH and CDR2 LQKENI. The CDR3 covers 17 residues. V trimming: 0 bases; J trimming: 4 bases; junction bases outside the gene matches: 7. The CDR3 DNA reads as TGTGCCAGCTCACCACCCCTTTGGACAGGGGGCGCCACTGAAGCTTTCTTT. This sequence encodes CASSPPLWTGGATEAFF.

In its sample, this clone was seen a few times. The chain couples TRBV11-2 to TRBJ1-2, with D perhaps matching TRBD1 (5 bases). Deletions cut 5 bases from V and 4 bases from J, with 11 bases between. This CDR3 region has 13 residues. Per the germline V gene, CDR1 is SGHAT and CDR2 is FQNNGV. CDR3 sequence: CASSGQASYGYTF. DNA of the CDR3: TGTGCCAGCAGCGGACAAGCCTCCTATGGCTACACCTTC.

This chain links TRBV3-1 (or the pseudogene TRBV3-2) with TRBJ2-1; the D gene is possibly TRBD2 (6 bases). The V gene lost 4 bases and the J gene lost 8 bases, with 15 bases spanning the gap. The CDR3 spans 14 residues. CDR1 and CDR2 from the germline V gene are LGHDT and YNNKEL (reference sequence). CDR3 nucleotides: TGTGCCAGCAGCCCTCCAGGGACTGCCTATGAGCAGTTCTTC. This encodes CASSPPGTAYEQFF.

The chain uses TRBV5-1 and TRBJ2-7; TRBD1 matches 9 bases. J gave up 5 bases and V 4 bases, and 4 bases lay outside the gene matches. From germline, CDR1 is SGHRS and CDR2 YFSETQ. This CDR3 spans 13 amino acids. CDR3 sequence: CASSLDRGNEQYF. The CDR3 region has the DNA TGCGCCAGCAGCCTGGACAGGGGAAACGAGCAGTACTTC. The entire variable domain, with the rest obtained from reference TRBV5-1 and TRBJ2-7, is as follows: KAGVTQTPRYLIKTRGQQVTLSCSPISGHRSVSWYQQTPGQGLQFLFEYFSETQRNKGNFPGRFSGRQFSNSRSEMNVSTLELGDSALYLCASSLDRGNEQYFGPGTRLTVT.

V gene TRBV28 combines with J gene TRBJ1-2; the D is unclear. Looked up from germline, CDR1 is MDHEN and CDR2 is SYDVKM. CDR3 length: 12 amino acids. V shed 2 bases and J shed 5 bases, with 6 bases lying between them. In DNA form, the CDR3 reads TGTGCCAGCAGTTTACGGGAATATGGCTACACCTTC. This translates into CASSLREYGYTF.

The rearrangement uses TRBV3-1 (or the pseudogene TRBV3-2) and TRBJ1-1; D is perhaps TRBD1 (5 bases). The CDR3 runs to 13 residues. Germline loops: CDR1 LGHDT, CDR2 YNNKEL (reference sequence). The V end lost 3 bases, the J end lost 4 bases, and 9 bases lay between the germline ends. The CDR3 nucleotides are TGTGCCAGCAGCCAGGGGGGTGGCACTGAAGCTTTCTTT. This translates into CASSQGGGTEAFF.

This clone was seen more than once but under ten times. J is TRBJ1-5 and V is TRBV4-2; unclear D gene. This CDR3 spans 14 amino acids. Germline loops: CDR1 LGHNA, CDR2 YNFKEQ. V lost 4 bases, J lost 6 bases, and 13 bases lay in between. The DNA for the CDR3 is TGTGCCAGCAGCCCTACCGTCGAGGTTCAGCCCCAGCATTTT. This gives the protein CASSPTVEVQPQHF.

The gene calls are TRBV28 and TRBJ2-7; TRBD1 aligns across 7 bases. The CDR3 is 15 residues long. J was trimmed by 4 bases and V by 7 bases; bases with no gene match: 13. Germline-derived CDR1 and CDR2 are MDHEN and SYDVKM. CDR3 coding DNA: TGTGCCAGCATCTTACGAGGGGGCGCTTGGTACGAGCAGTACTTC. As protein: CASILRGGAWYEQYF. Using reference TRBV28 and TRBJ2-7 for the parts outside the CDR3, the full variable domain is DVKVTQSSRYLVKRTGEKVFLECVQDMDHENMFWYRQDPGLGLRLIYFSYDVKMKEKGDIPEGYSVSREKKERFSLILESASTNQTSMYLCASILRGGAWYEQYFGPGTRLTVT.

The chain recombines TRBV9 with TRBJ1-4, with a possible D match to TRBD1 (5 bases). Germline CDR1 SGDLS, CDR2 YYNGEE. Trimming pared 0 bases from V and 8 bases from J, leaving 14 bases between. The CDR3 is 15 residues long. The CDR3 reads CASSVAAGLREKLFF. Written as DNA, the CDR3 is TGTGCCAGCAGCGTAGCGGCAGGGTTGAGGGAAAAACTGTTTTTT. The full variable domain, its missing parts supplied by reference TRBV9 and TRBJ1-4, is DSGVTQTPKHLITATGQRVTLRCSPRSGDLSVYWYQQSLDQGLQFLIQYYNGEERAKGNILERFSAQQFPDLHSELNLSSLELGDSALYFCASSVAAGLREKLFFGSGTQLSVL.

The chain has TRBV2 and TRBJ2-1; 14 positions match TRBD2. V lost 7 bases, J lost 7 bases, and 6 bases stayed unmatched. Germline V lookup: CDR1 SNHLY, CDR2 FYNNEI. The CDR3 runs to 15 residues. The CDR3 bases are TGTGCCAGCACCCGACTAGCGGGAGGGAGTAATGAGCAGTTCTTC. This sequence encodes CASTRLAGGSNEQFF.

This clone appeared a few times. The gene calls are TRBV6-6 and TRBJ2-7, with TRBD2 identical over 9 bases. CDR3 size: 14 residues. Unmatched junction bases numbered 7, after V lost 6 bases and J lost 4 bases. Per germline, CDR1 MNHNY and CDR2 SVGAGI (reference sequence). The CDR3 DNA follows: TGTGCCAGCAGACCCGGACTAGCGCCTTACGAGCAGTACTTC. Amino acids: CASRPGLAPYEQYF.

This chain links TRBV7-9 with TRBJ2-7; no firm D call. This CDR3 is built from 17 residues. Germline-derived CDR1 and CDR2 are SEHNR and FQNEAQ (reference sequence). V gave up 10 bases and J gave up 2 bases, with 27 bases separating them. This CDR3 reads CATEASLTRGGAYEQYF. The CDR3, as DNA: TGTGCCACCGAAGCCTCCCTCACCCGAGGCGGTGCCTACGAGCAGTACTTC. The complete variable domain, with remaining parts taken from reference TRBV7-9 and TRBJ2-7, reads DTGVSQNPRHKITKRGQNVTFRCDPISEHNRLYWYRQTLGQGPEFLTYFQNEAQLEKSRLLSDRFSAERPKGSFSTLEIQRTEQGDSAMYLCATEASLTRGGAYEQYFGPGTRLTVT.

This chain links TRBV9 with TRBJ2-1, with a tentative D call TRBD2 (5 bases). There are 16 residues in the CDR3. The V gene lost 3 bases and the J gene lost 4 bases, with 17 bases spanning the gap. Looked up from germline, CDR1 is SGDLS and CDR2 is YYNGEE. This CDR3 is CASSAFLAEEYNEQFF. As DNA, the CDR3 is TGTGCCAGCAGCGCATTTCTGGCGGAGGAATACAATGAGCAGTTCTTC.

J is TRBJ2-1 and V is TRBV4-1; D uncertain. Germline loops: CDR1 MGHRA, CDR2 YSYEKL. Trimming cost V 2 bases and J 5 bases, with 13 bases left between them. The CDR3 consists of 15 residues. This CDR3 is CASSQHTGAHNEQFF. In DNA, the CDR3 is TGCGCCAGCAGCCAACATACCGGAGCCCACAATGAGCAGTTCTTC.

The genes are TRBV28 and TRBJ1-1; D uncertain. V gave up 6 bases and J gave up 0 bases, with 8 bases separating them. Germline lookup yields CDR1 MDHEN and CDR2 SYDVKM. This CDR3 spans 13 amino acids. The CDR3 region has the DNA TGTGCCAGCAGGCTGAGCATGAACACTGAAGCTTTCTTT. Protein product: CASRLSMNTEAFF.